The sample holds many counts of the clone carrying this T cell receptor beta chain. Germline lookup yields CDR1 KGHSH and CDR2 LQKENI. The V and J ends lost 2 bases and 7 bases, in that order; junction bases with no gene match: 8. The CDR3 loop spans 15 amino acids. One entry per CDR3 protein, called by TCRdb with MiXCR from the RT-PCR reads. The sample consists of some 500,000 distinct CDR3 sequences, 16% of them appearing once. This specimen belongs to a study of response to subunit inactivated influenza vaccine. This clonotype was sampled from a man between 50 and 69 years old who received an inactivated influenza vaccine. The source was CD4+ T cells sorted from PBMCs, collected roughly 24 months after vaccination. This chain joins TRBV18 and TRBJ2-7; 10 bases match TRBD2. The CDR3 here is CASSPTSGALGEQYF. DNA of the CDR3: TGTGCCAGCTCACCAACTAGCGGGGCCTTGGGAGAGCAGTACTTC.